Below, 2 T cell receptor beta chains from the same sample are listed, as sequenced in a study of control samples from healthy donors and cancer patients. Data came from immunoSEQ multiplex PCR; TCRdb stores just in-frame clones and leaves some out. The data hold about 61,000 clones, with around 89% observed a single time. The sequenced sample was PBMCs. The receptors derive from a man between 60 and 70 years old with colorectal cancer.

The V gene is TRBV27, the J gene TRBJ2-1, with D possibly TRBD1 on 6 matching bases. Per germline, CDR1 MNHEY and CDR2 SMNVEV (reference sequence). Trimming removed 0 bases at V and 2 bases at J, with 11 bases between. This CDR3 comprises 16 residues. This chain's CDR3 is CASSLSEGDTYNEQFF. The CDR3 DNA reads TGTGCCAGCAGTTTATCGGAAGGGGACACCTACAATGAGCAGTTCTTC.

The rearrangement joins TRBV7-6 to TRBJ2-5, with D perhaps matching TRBD2 (5 bases). The CDR3 is 14 residues long. Between the trimmed V and J ends, which lost 5 bases and 6 bases, there was a span of 16 bases. In germline, CDR1 is SGHVS, CDR2 FNYEAQ. CDR3 nucleotides: TGTGCCAGCAGCCCACCCGGGGTAGCACAGACCCAGTACTTC. This gives the protein CASSPPGVAQTQYF.